The clone carrying this TCR beta chain occurred a few times. The data belong to a study of blood T cells in healthy people across ages. A second about 7 to 12 cycle PCR used barcoded and J-beta primers. Each CDR3 protein gets one entry after TCRdb re-called the 5' RACE reads with MiXCR. The sample has over 750,000 distinct CDR3 sequences; just under 25% are singletons. This CDR3 spans 16 amino acids. The germline gives CDR1 MDHEN, CDR2 SYDVKM. The same data also contributed to another study, on T cells of mothers and their children. That study adds: Related and unrelated pairs show TCR recombination output that thymic selection shapes similarly.

This clonotype originated in a boy aged 5 to 17 in good health. Source material: blood. The V and J genes are TRBV28 and TRBJ2-7, with TRBD1 matching over 12 bases. The DNA end lines up better with TRBJ2-5; the J call may be wrong. The CDR3 here is CASSWDRGPEQETQYF. Here the CDR3 DNA reads TGTGCCAGCAGTTGGGACAGGGGGCCGGAGCAAGAGACCCAGTACTTC.